Below, 19 T cell receptor beta chains from the same sample are listed, as sequenced in a study of CD8+CD57+ T cells in acquired aplastic anemia. Patients who underwent sequencing had shown CD8+CD57+ cell expansion by flow cytometry. For CDR3 and TCR beta VDJ profiling, genomic DNA was the template used. TCRdb used MiXCR to reprocess the reads, holding one entry per CDR3 protein. Here the sample spans 150,000 to 200,000 distinct CDR3 sequences, more than 40% being singletons. The sample was sorted CD4+, CD8+, or CD8+CD57+ T cells (not recorded which) from PBMCs. The receptors were gathered from a human donor with aplastic anemia.

This chain links TRBV5-1 with TRBJ2-4, with TRBD1 identical over 9 bases. V gave up 4 bases and J gave up 3 bases; unmatched junction bases: 2. This CDR3 is built from 14 residues. CDR1 SGHRS and CDR2 YFSETQ come from the germline V gene. CDR3 sequence: CASSMGQGKNIQYF. The CDR3 nucleotides read TGCGCCAGCAGCATGGGACAGGGCAAAAACATTCAGTACTTC.

This clonotype has ten or more counts. The chain carries TRBV6-5 and TRBJ1-1; the D gene is possibly TRBD1 (6 bases). The CDR3 loop spans 14 amino acids. CDR1 and CDR2 (germline): MNHEY, SVGAGI. Trimming pared 2 bases from V and 3 bases from J, leaving 10 bases between. As DNA, the CDR3 is TGTGCCAGCAGTTACAGGACAGACTACACTGAAGCTTTCTTT. Its protein product is CASSYRTDYTEAFF.

The V gene is TRBV6-2 or TRBV6-3, the J gene TRBJ1-1; unclear D gene. The CDR3 loop spans 13 amino acids. Germline values: CDR1 MNHEY, CDR2 SVGEGT. V shed 1 base and J shed 6 bases, with 9 bases lying between them. CDR3 DNA sequence: TGTGCCAGCAGTTACTTTTCGGGTGCTGAAGCTTTCTTT. Protein: CASSYFSGAEAFF.

This clonotype was seen once. This chain uses TRBV15 with TRBJ2-7; the D gene is possibly TRBD2 (5 bases). Trimming shortened V by 1 base and J by 0 bases, and 7 bases separated the two germline ends. This CDR3 is 14 amino acids long. Per the germline V gene, CDR1 is LNHNV and CDR2 is YYDKDF (reference sequence). For the CDR3, the DNA is TGTGCCACCAGCAGAGGTGCGGGCTCCTACGAGCAGTACTTC. Protein: CATSRGAGSYEQYF.

The chain links TRBV5-1 to TRBJ2-2; D might be TRBD2 (7 bases). V was pared by 0 bases and J by 5 bases, with 14 bases between. This CDR3 is 16 amino acids long. Looked up from germline, CDR1 is SGHRS and CDR2 is YFSETQ. CDR3 amino acids: CASSLVAGARTGELFF. CDR3 sequence (DNA): TGCGCCAGCAGCTTGGTGGCGGGGGCACGGACCGGGGAGCTGTTTTTT.

CDR3 bases: TGTGCCAGCAGCGTATACATACAGCGGGGGGGAGAGACCCAGTACTTC. Encoded protein: CASSVYIQRGGETQYF. The rearrangement links TRBV7-8 to TRBJ2-5, with 10 nucleotides matching TRBD2. This CDR3 spans 16 amino acids. V lost 5 bases and J lost 4; bases outside the gene matches: 10. Germline V gene lookup returns CDR1 SGHVS and CDR2 FQNEAQ.

The chain couples TRBV2 to TRBJ2-7; D is possibly TRBD1 (6 bases). Germline V gene lookup returns CDR1 SNHLY and CDR2 FYNNEI. The CDR3 spans 14 residues. Between the trimmed V and J ends, which lost 2 bases and 5 bases, there was a span of 13 bases. The CDR3 sequence: CASSEQGQGNEQYF. CDR3 nucleotides: TGTGCCAGCAGTGAACAGGGACAAGGAAACGAGCAGTACTTC.

As concerns this clonotype: The CDR3 ends on some other residue instead of the conserved phenylalanine or tryptophan, so this is likely a read error. V usage is TRBV29-1 and J usage is TRBJ2-7; 7 positions match TRBD2. The junction had 2 bases not matched to a gene; V was cut back by 3 bases and J by 3 bases. The V gene's germline CDR1 is SQVTM and CDR2 ANQGSEA. The CDR3 loop spans 12 amino acids. The DNA of the CDR3 is TGCAGCGTTGACGGGGAGGGCTACGAGCAGTACCTC. It is translated as CSVDGEGYEQYL.

CDR3 residues: CASSQELWTGASYEQYF. DNA of the CDR3: TGTGCCAGCAGCCAAGAATTGTGGACAGGGGCCTCATACGAGCAGTACTTC. The chain is built from TRBV3-1 and TRBJ2-7, with 9 bases lining up with TRBD1. This CDR3 comprises 17 residues. Germline V gene sequence: CDR1 LGHDT, CDR2 YNNKEL (reference sequence). With V trimmed by 0 bases and J by 4 bases, 10 bases remained unmatched.

In this sample, this clonotype turned up a few times. V and J are TRBV10-1 and TRBJ2-1, with D possibly being TRBD1 or TRBD2 (5 bases each). Germline V gene lookup returns CDR1 WNHNN and CDR2 SYGVQD (reference sequence). This CDR3 comprises 14 residues. V lost 7 bases, J lost 5 bases, and 15 bases lay in between. CDR3 amino acids: CASTRTGRNNEQFF. The CDR3 DNA follows: TGCGCCAGCACAAGGACGGGACGCAACAATGAGCAGTTCTTC.

This clonotype was detected only once. J is TRBJ1-5 and V is TRBV20-1, with D uncertain. CDR3 length: 13 residues. Between the trimmed V and J ends, which lost 5 bases and 1 base, there was a span of 9 bases. Germline V gives CDR1 DFQATT, CDR2 SNEGSKA (reference sequence). The CDR3 nucleotides are TGCAGTGCTTCCTCGGACAGCAATCAGCCCCAGCATTTT. Encoded protein: CSASSDSNQPQHF.

This clonotype was counted at least ten times. The chain uses TRBV7-2 and TRBJ2-5, with 8 nucleotides matching TRBD2. This CDR3 region has 19 residues. Germline V CDR1 and CDR2: SGHTA, FQGNSA. Unmatched junction bases numbered 21, after V lost 4 bases and J lost 5 bases. The CDR3: CASSSPVNGAGEYYETQYF. The CDR3 DNA sequence: TGTGCCAGCAGCTCGCCGGTAAATGGAGCGGGAGAATATTATGAGACCCAGTACTTC. The full variable domain, its missing parts supplied by reference TRBV7-2 and TRBJ2-5, is GAGVSQSPSNKVTEKGKDVELRCDPISGHTALYWYRQSLGQGLEFLIYFQGNSAPDKSGLPSDRFSAERTGGSVSTLTIQRTQQEDSAVYLCASSSPVNGAGEYYETQYFGPGTRLLVL.

This clonotype was observed at least ten times. The chain combines TRBV20-1 with TRBJ2-7, with D uncertain. The CDR3 runs to 15 residues. Germline V CDR1 and CDR2: DFQATT, SNEGSKA (reference sequence). With 1 base removed from V and 2 bases from J, the gap between germline ends came to 15 bases. CDR3 protein: CSARGVVAHPYEQYF. The DNA for the CDR3 is TGCAGTGCTAGAGGGGTAGTAGCCCATCCCTACGAGCAGTACTTC.

V usage is TRBV11-2 and J usage is TRBJ2-2; D ambiguous. The CDR3 extends over 15 amino acids. Germline-derived CDR1 and CDR2 are SGHAT and FQNNGV. V was cut by 0 bases and J by 5 bases, with 10 bases left in between. The CDR3 sequence: CASSLERLATGELFF. CDR3 in DNA: TGTGCCAGCAGCTTAGAGAGGTTAGCAACCGGGGAGCTGTTTTTT.

This clonotype was seen a few times. This chain links TRBV18 with TRBJ2-1, with D hard to call. This CDR3 spans 13 amino acids. The V gene lost 1 base and the J gene lost 6 bases, with 7 bases spanning the gap. CDR1 and CDR2 (germline): KGHSH, LQKENI. Here the CDR3 reads CASSPLGSNEQFF. The CDR3 nucleotides are TGTGCCAGCTCACCACTAGGCTCCAATGAGCAGTTCTTC.

The chain employs TRBV29-1 and TRBJ1-1; possible D gene TRBD1, 6 bases. This CDR3 is 14 amino acids long. Between the trimmed V and J ends, which lost 4 bases and 6 bases, there was a span of 18 bases. Germline CDR1 is SQVTM and CDR2 is ANQGSEA. The CDR3: CSVAQGGSFSEAFF. CDR3 in DNA: TGCAGCGTTGCACAGGGAGGGAGTTTCTCTGAAGCTTTCTTT. The full variable domain, in which reference TRBV29-1 and TRBJ1-1 provide the parts outside the CDR3, is SAVISQKPSRDICQRGTSLTIQCQVDSQVTMMFWYRQQPGQSLTLIATANQGSEATYESGFVIDKFPISRPNLTFSTLTVSNMSPEDSSIYLCSVAQGGSFSEAFFGQGTRLTVV.

In this sample, this clonotype turned up many times. The CDR3 DNA follows: TGTGCCAGCAGGTACAGGGGCCTTAACACCGGGGAGCTGTTTTTT. Translation gives CASRYRGLNTGELFF. This rearrangement joins TRBV11-3 to TRBJ2-2; 7 nucleotides align to TRBD1. This CDR3 has 15 residues. CDR1 and CDR2 from the germline V gene are SGHNT and YENEEA. The V segment lost 6 bases and the J segment 2 bases; nucleotides outside the gene matches: 6.

This clonotype showed up many times. The chain couples TRBV20-1 to TRBJ1-2; weak D call: TRBD1 (5 bases). V was pared by 1 base and J by 4 bases, with 22 bases between. CDR3 length: 17 amino acids. Per the germline V gene, CDR1 is DFQATT and CDR2 is SNEGSKA (reference sequence). The CDR3 region is CSARGWGTETYRYGYTF. CDR3 nucleotides: TGCAGTGCTAGAGGGTGGGGGACGGAGACCTATCGCTATGGCTACACCTTC.

V gene TRBV24-1 combines with J gene TRBJ2-1; no definite D call. The CDR3 contains 13 residues. Germline V lookup: CDR1 KGHDR, CDR2 SFDVKD. V was pared by 3 bases and J by 7 bases, with 9 bases between. The CDR3 region is CATSDHSFNEQFF. In DNA form, the CDR3 reads TGTGCCACCAGTGATCACAGTTTTAATGAGCAGTTCTTC.